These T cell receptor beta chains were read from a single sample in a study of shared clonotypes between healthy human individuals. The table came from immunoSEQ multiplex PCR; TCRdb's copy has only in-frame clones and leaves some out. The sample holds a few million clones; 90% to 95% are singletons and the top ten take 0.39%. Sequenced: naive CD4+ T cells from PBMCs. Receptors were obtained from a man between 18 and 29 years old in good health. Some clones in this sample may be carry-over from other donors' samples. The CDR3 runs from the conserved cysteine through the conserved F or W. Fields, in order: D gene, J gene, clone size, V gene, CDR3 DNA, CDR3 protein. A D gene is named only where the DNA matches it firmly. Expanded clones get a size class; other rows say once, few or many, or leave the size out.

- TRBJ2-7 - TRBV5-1 TGCGCCAGCAGCCTGGACAGTGGGGTCTACGAGCAGTACTTC CASSLDSGVYEQYF
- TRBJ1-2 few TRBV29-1 TGCAGCGTTGCACAGGGCGGACCAGGAGGCTACACCTTC CSVAQGGPGGYTF
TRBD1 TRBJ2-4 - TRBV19 TGTGCCAGTAGCCCTGACAGGGGTTTAAACATTCAGTACTTC CASSPDRGLNIQYF
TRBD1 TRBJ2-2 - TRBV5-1 TGCGCCAGCAGCTTGTCGACAGGGGGCTACACCGGGGAGCTGTTTTTT CASSLSTGGYTGELFF
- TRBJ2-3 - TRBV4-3 TGCGCCAGCAGCCAATTCGTCGGGACATTCGCTAGCACAGATACGCAGTATTTT CASSQFVGTFASTDTQYF
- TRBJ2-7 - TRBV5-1 TGCGCCAGCAGCTTGGGGCCAGCTATGGGGGAGCAGTACTTC CASSLGPAMGEQYF
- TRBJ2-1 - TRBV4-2 TGTGCCAGCAGCCGGACGGGAGTTCAGAATGAGCAGTTCTTC CASSRTGVQNEQFF
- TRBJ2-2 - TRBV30 TGTGCCTGGAGGTCATTGGGGGCCGCGAACACCGGGGAGCTGTTTTTT CAWRSLGAANTGELFF
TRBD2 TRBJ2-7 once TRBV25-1 TGTGCCAGCAGTCTACTAGCGGGAGCAACCTACGAGCAGTACTTC CASSLLAGATYEQYF
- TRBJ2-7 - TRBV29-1 TGCAGCGTTGGAGGACCGGGGGAGCAGTACTTC CSVGGPGEQYF
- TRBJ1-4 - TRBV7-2 TGTGCCAGCAGCTTATTCAGGGTGTCGGGTGAAAAACTGTTTTTT CASSLFRVSGEKLFF
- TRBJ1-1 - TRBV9 TGTGCCAGCAGCCCGCGGACCCAGGGAAACACTGAAGCTTTCTTT CASSPRTQGNTEAFF
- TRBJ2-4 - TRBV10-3 TGTGCCATCAGTGAGTCGGAGAAAAACATTCAGTACTTC CAISESEKNIQYF
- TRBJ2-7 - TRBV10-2 TGCGCCAGCAATTTTCAGGGAGTTGGCTACGAGCAGTACTTC CASNFQGVGYEQYF
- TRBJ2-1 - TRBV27 TGTGCCAGCAGTTTATTTGGCCCCTCGGATGAGCAGTTCTTC CASSLFGPSDEQFF